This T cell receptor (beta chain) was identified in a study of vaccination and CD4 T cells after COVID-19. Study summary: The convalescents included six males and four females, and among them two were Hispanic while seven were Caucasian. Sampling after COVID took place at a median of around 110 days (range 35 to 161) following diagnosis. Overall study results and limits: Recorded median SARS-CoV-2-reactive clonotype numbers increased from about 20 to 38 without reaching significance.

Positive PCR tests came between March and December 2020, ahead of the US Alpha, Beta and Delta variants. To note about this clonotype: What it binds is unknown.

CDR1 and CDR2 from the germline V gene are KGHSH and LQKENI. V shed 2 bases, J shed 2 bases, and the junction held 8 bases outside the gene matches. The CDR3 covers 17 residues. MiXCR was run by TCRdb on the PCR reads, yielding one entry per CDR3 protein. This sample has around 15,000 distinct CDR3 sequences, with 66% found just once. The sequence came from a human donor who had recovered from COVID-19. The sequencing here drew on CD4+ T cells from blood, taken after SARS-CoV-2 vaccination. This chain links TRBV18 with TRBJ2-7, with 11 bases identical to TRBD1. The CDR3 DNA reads TGTGCCAGCTCACCAAAAAGGAGGGACAGGGGGACCTACGAGCAGTACTTC. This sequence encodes CASSPKRRDRGTYEQYF.